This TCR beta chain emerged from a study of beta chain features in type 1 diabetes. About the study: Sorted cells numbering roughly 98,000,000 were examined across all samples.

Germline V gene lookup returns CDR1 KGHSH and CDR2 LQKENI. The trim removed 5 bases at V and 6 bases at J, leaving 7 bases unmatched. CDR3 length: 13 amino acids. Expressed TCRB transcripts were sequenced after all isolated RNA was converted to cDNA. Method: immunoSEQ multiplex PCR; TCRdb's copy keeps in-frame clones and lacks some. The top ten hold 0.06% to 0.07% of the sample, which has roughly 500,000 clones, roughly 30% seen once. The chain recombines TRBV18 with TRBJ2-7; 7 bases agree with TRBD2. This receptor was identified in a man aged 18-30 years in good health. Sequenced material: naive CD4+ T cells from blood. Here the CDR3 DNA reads TGTGCCAGCTCATCGGGACTAATTGGCGAGCAGTACTTC. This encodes CASSSGLIGEQYF.